The entry that follows covers one T cell receptor beta chain sequence. The antigen is not known. This table comes from immunoSEQ multiplex PCR, and its TCRdb copy is limited to in-frame clones, with some not included. The sample lists under 700,000 clones; about 95% were seen once. Naive CD8 cells comprised CD45RO-negative, CCR7-positively selected cells, excluding terminally differentiated effector memory CD45RA+ cells. This sample was included in a study of shared clonotypes between healthy human individuals. General study points: The sharing of roughly 5% of naive CD4 clonotypes was seen across a handful of donors.

V was trimmed by 4 bases and J by 1 base, leaving 14 bases between them. The CDR3 is made up of 15 amino acids. Germline assignment: CDR1 SGHNT and CDR2 YYREEE (reference sequence). The clonotype was recovered from a woman in her 30s in good health. The chain links TRBV5-4 to TRBJ2-5; TRBD1 might be the D (6 bases). The specimen was naive CD8+ T cells sorted from blood. The CDR3 nucleotides read TGTGCCAGCAGCACAAGGGGGAGCCTCCAAGAGACCCAGTACTTC. Translated: CASSTRGSLQETQYF.